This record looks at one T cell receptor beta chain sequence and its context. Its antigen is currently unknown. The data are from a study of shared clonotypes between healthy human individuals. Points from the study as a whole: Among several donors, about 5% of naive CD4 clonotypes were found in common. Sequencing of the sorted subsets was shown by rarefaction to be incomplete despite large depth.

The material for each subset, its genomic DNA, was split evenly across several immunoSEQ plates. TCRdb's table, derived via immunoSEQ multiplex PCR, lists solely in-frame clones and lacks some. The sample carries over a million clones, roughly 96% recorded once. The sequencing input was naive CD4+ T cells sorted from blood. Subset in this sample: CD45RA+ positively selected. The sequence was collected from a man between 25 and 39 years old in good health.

The chain's CDR3 is CASSSAVGSYNEQFF. The CDR3 DNA sequence: TGTGCCAGCAGCTCCGCCGTCGGCTCCTACAATGAGCAGTTCTTC. V and J are TRBV11-3 and TRBJ2-1; D gene uncertain. CDR3 length: 15 amino acids. Per germline, CDR1 SGHNT and CDR2 YENEEA. The V gene lost 4 bases and the J gene lost 0 bases, with 10 bases spanning the gap.